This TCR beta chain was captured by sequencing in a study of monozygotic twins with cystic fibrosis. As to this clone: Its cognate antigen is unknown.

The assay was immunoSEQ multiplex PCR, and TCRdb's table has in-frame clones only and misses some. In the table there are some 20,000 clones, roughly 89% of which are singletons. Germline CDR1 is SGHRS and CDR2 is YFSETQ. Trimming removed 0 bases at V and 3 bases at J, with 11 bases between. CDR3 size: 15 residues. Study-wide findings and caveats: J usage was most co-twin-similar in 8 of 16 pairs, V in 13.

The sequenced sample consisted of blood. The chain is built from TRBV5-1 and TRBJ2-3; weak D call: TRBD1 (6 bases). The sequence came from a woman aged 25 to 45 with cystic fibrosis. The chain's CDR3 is CASSLGSGETDTQYF. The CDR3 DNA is TGCGCCAGCAGCTTGGGTTCAGGGGAGACAGATACGCAGTATTTT.